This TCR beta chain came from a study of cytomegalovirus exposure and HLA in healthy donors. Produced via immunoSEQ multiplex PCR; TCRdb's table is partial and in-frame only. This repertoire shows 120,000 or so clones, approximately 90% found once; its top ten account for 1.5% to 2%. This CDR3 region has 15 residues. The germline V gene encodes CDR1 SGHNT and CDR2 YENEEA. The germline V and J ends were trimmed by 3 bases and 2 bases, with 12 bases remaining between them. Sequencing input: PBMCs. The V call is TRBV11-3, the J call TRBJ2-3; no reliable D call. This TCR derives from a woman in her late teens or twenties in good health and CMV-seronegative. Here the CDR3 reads CASSFSRATTDTQYF. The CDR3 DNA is TGTGCCAGCAGCTTTTCAAGAGCCACCACAGATACGCAGTATTTT. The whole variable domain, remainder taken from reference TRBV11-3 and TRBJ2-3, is EAGVVQSPRYKIIEKKQPVAFWCNPISGHNTLYWYLQNLGQGPELLIRYENEEAVDDSQLPKDRFSAERLKGVDSTLKIQPAELGDSAVYLCASSFSRATTDTQYFGPGTRLTVL.